These T cell receptor beta chains were read from a single sample in a study of identical twins. TCRdb passed the 5' RACE reads through MiXCR, listing each CDR3 protein once. The table records about 530,000 distinct CDR3 sequences, 12% to 15% of them present only once. This sample was shared with a second study, whose subject was yellow fever vaccine responses in identical twins.

The source material was CD4+ T cells sorted from blood. The receptors stem from a woman younger than 30 in good health. Each CDR3 is given with its conserved first and last residue. A D gene is named only where the DNA matches it firmly. Size tells how often a clone was seen (once, few, many) or the class of an expanded clone, and some rows leave it out.

size	D	V	J	DNA	CDR3
NA	NA	TRBV18	TRBJ1-1	TGTGCCAGCTTACTAGGGGGATCAAACACTGAAGCTTTCTTT	CASLLGGSNTEAFF
NA	NA	TRBV5-1	TRBJ1-1	TGCGCCAGCAGCTTGGGGGCAGACCTGAACACTGAAGCTTTCTTT	CASSLGADLNTEAFF
few	NA	TRBV6-1	TRBJ1-2	TGTGCCAGCAGTGACAGGGAGAGCTTTGGCTACACCTTC	CASSDRESFGYTF
many	TRBD1	TRBV20-1	TRBJ1-5	TGCAGTGCTAGTGACCGGGACAGACGCAATCAGCCCCAGCATTTT	CSASDRDRRNQPQHF
few	NA	TRBV14	TRBJ2-7	TGTGCCAGCAGCCCCTACAGGGATCCCTCCTACGAGCAGTACTTC	CASSPYRDPSYEQYF
NA	NA	TRBV24-1	TRBJ2-2	TGTGCCACCAGTGACCTGGGGATGAACGGCGGGGAGCTGTTTTTT	CATSDLGMNGGELFF
NA	TRBD2	TRBV29-1	TRBJ2-4	TGCAGCGTTGAGGCGGGAGGGTTTACCAAAAACATTCAGTACTTC	CSVEAGGFTKNIQYF
NA	TRBD2	TRBV20-1	TRBJ2-1	TGCAGTGCTAGAGCTAGCGGGAGTGATGAGCAGTTCTTC	CSARASGSDEQFF
NA	NA	TRBV12-3/TRBV12-4	TRBJ1-2	TGTGCCAGCAGTTTAGCCGCTACTCAGATCTATAACTATGGCTACACCTTC	CASSLAATQIYNYGYTF
NA	TRBD2	TRBV11-1	TRBJ2-2	TGTGCCAGCAGCCAACGGGCTAGCGGGGGACAGAACACCGGGGAGCTGTTTTTT	CASSQRASGGQNTGELFF
NA	TRBD2	TRBV5-6	TRBJ2-7	TGTGCCAGCAGCTTGGTCGGACTAGCGGGAGGGCCTACCTACGAGCAGTACTTC	CASSLVGLAGGPTYEQYF
many	NA	TRBV29-1	TRBJ2-1	TGCAGCGTTGTGCCCTCCTACAATGAGCAGTTCTTC	CSVVPSYNEQFF
few	TRBD1	TRBV5-5	TRBJ1-2	TGTGCCAGCAGTTCACAGGGGCAGGGCTACACCTTC	CASSSQGQGYTF
few	TRBD2	TRBV7-7	TRBJ2-3	TGTGCCAGCAGCCCTAGCGGGAGCGGGGCAGATACGCAGTATTTT	CASSPSGSGADTQYF
many	NA	TRBV11-2	TRBJ1-4	TGTGCCAGCAGCGCATATAGCCGGGAACGGACTAATGAAAAACTGTTTTTT	CASSAYSRERTNEKLFF
many	NA	TRBV10-3	TRBJ2-1	TGTGCCATTAACAGAGAGGTAACTAATGAGCAGTTCTTC	CAINREVTNEQFF
NA	NA	TRBV28	TRBJ1-2	TGTGCCAGCAGTTTATCCCTTCAGACCGGCTACACCTTC	CASSLSLQTGYTF
NA	TRBD1	TRBV10-3	TRBJ1-1	TGTGCCATCAGTAAGACAGGGCCTGAAGCTTTCTTT	CAISKTGPEAFF
few	NA	TRBV20-1	TRBJ2-7	TGCAGTGCTAGGCTCCGACTAGGGAACTCCTACGAGCAGTACTTC	CSARLRLGNSYEQYF
NA	NA	TRBV5-4	TRBJ2-1	TGTGCCAGCAGCTTGAGTTGGGAGGTAGGGCGGGGGCCCAGGAATGAGCAGTTCTTC	CASSLSWEVGRGPRNEQFF
NA	NA	TRBV2	TRBJ2-1	TGTGCCAGCAGGCGTGGCAGCACCTACAATGAGCAGTTCTTC	CASRRGSTYNEQFF
NA	NA	TRBV5-5	TRBJ2-2	TGTGCCGGCAGCTTGACCCTAGCGAACGCGAACACCGGGGAGCTGTTTTTT	CAGSLTLANANTGELFF
few	NA	TRBV9	TRBJ1-1	TGTGCCAGCAGCGTGCGGGGGGCCCCGAACACTGAAGCTTTCTTT	CASSVRGAPNTEAFF
few	TRBD2	TRBV20-1	TRBJ2-3	TGCAGTGCTAGAGTGGCCGGACTAGCGGGCCTTCCCGTTCGTTATTTT	CSARVAGLAGLPVRYF
few	NA	TRBV12-3/TRBV12-4	TRBJ2-7	TGTGCCAGCAGTTCCGGAACTAGGTTCTTTTTGGGCGAGCAGTACTTC	CASSSGTRFFLGEQYF
many	NA	TRBV21-1	TRBJ2-1	TGTGCCAGCAGCAAAAGGGGAGAAGGATACAGGGACAATGAGCAGTTCTTC	CASSKRGEGYRDNEQFF
NA	NA	TRBV11-2	TRBJ2-4	TGTGCCAGCAGACACAAAGCCAAAAACATTCAGTACTTC	CASRHKAKNIQYF
many	TRBD1	TRBV7-2	TRBJ1-1	TGTGCCAGCAGCGCCCGTCGACAGGGTAACACTGAAGCTTTCTTT	CASSARRQGNTEAFF
few	NA	TRBV27	TRBJ1-5	TGTGCCAGCAGGGCCACCTTCCGGGACACCAATCAGCCCCAGCATTTT	CASRATFRDTNQPQHF
few	TRBD1	TRBV24-1	TRBJ1-2	TGTGCCACTAGGAGAGAACAGGGGATCGAATTAAAAGATGGCTACACCTTC	CATRREQGIELKDGYTF
NA	NA	TRBV5-1	TRBJ1-1	TGCGCCAGCAGCTTGGGAGGTGTGGCGACGAACACTGAAGCTTTCTTT	CASSLGGVATNTEAFF
NA	NA	TRBV7-2	TRBJ2-7	TGTGCCAGCAGCCAAATCCGGGGGCCAGAGCAGTACTTC	CASSQIRGPEQYF
few	NA	TRBV7-9	TRBJ2-5	TGTGCCAGCAGCTTAAGTCAGGGAGAGACCCAGTACTTC	CASSLSQGETQYF
few	NA	TRBV28	TRBJ1-2	TGTGCCTCCCTTCGTGGGCAGATCGTTTCCCGTGGCTACACCTTC	CASLRGQIVSRGYTF
few	TRBD1	TRBV2	TRBJ1-4	TGTGCCAGCAGTTCACAGGGGCGAGCGGAAAAACTGTTTTTT	CASSSQGRAEKLFF
few	TRBD1	TRBV19	TRBJ1-5	TGTGCCAGTAGTACAGGGGGCCTCCAGCCCCAGCATTTT	CASSTGGLQPQHF
NA	NA	TRBV6-2/TRBV6-3	TRBJ2-1	TGTGCCAGCAGTTACCCACGTGAGCAGTTCTTC	CASSYPREQFF
NA	TRBD1	TRBV18	TRBJ2-6	TGTGCCAGCTCGCGGACAGGGCTGGCTGGGGCCAACGTCCTGACTTTC	CASSRTGLAGANVLTF
few	TRBD1	TRBV12-3/TRBV12-4	TRBJ2-5	TGTGCCAGCAGGGGGACAGCCGATACCCAGTACTTC	CASRGTADTQYF
few	TRBD1	TRBV19	TRBJ1-2	TGTGCCAGTAGCACCCCGGGACAGGGGGTCGGTGGCTACACCTTC	CASSTPGQGVGGYTF
many	NA	TRBV20-1	TRBJ2-1	TGCAGTGCTAGGGAACTCCGCAATGAGCAGTTCTTC	CSARELRNEQFF
NA	TRBD2	TRBV5-1	TRBJ2-3	TGCGCCAGCACGCGACGGATGACTAGCGGGAGCACAGATACGCAGTATTTT	CASTRRMTSGSTDTQYF
many	TRBD1	TRBV12-3/TRBV12-4	TRBJ1-5	TGTGCCAGCAGTCGGGACAGGGGCGATCAGCCCCAGCATTTT	CASSRDRGDQPQHF
NA	TRBD1	TRBV27	TRBJ2-5	TGTGCCAGCAGTCCTTCGCCCGGGACAGGGCTCGGGACCCAGTACTTC	CASSPSPGTGLGTQYF
NA	NA	TRBV29-1	TRBJ1-2	TGCAGCGTTCGGCGGCAGGGGATCCCTGGCTACACCTTC	CSVRRQGIPGYTF
NA	TRBD2	TRBV12-3/TRBV12-4	TRBJ2-1	TGTGCCAGCATGGGCGCGGGGGGGCGGAATGAGCAGTTCTTC	CASMGAGGRNEQFF
NA	NA	TRBV15	TRBJ2-1	TGTGCCACCATTGGGGGCCTTGGGCGTGAGCAGTTCTTC	CATIGGLGREQFF
few	NA	TRBV20-1	TRBJ2-1	TGCAGTGCTCACATCTCTAGCGCCAACTCCTACAATGAGCAGTTCTTC	CSAHISSANSYNEQFF
few	TRBD1	TRBV7-9	TRBJ1-2	TGTGCCAGCAGCTTAGGGCTCGGGACAGGGAGAGGTGGCTACACCTTC	CASSLGLGTGRGGYTF
few	TRBD1	TRBV4-1	TRBJ2-6	TGCGCCAGCAGCCCTAGCCCAACAGGGGCGGCTGGGGCCAACGTCCTGACTTTC	CASSPSPTGAAGANVLTF
NA	TRBD1	TRBV19	TRBJ2-3	TGTGCCAGTAGTGGCAGGGGGCTAGATACGCAGTATTTT	CASSGRGLDTQYF
few	TRBD2	TRBV20-1	TRBJ2-1	TGCAGTGCCCTGGGACTAACGGGTTACAATGAGCAGTTCTTC	CSALGLTGYNEQFF
NA	NA	TRBV24-1	TRBJ2-1	TGTGCCACCAGTGGACCCCAAGGAGGGAATGAGCAGTTCTTC	CATSGPQGGNEQFF
NA	NA	TRBV4-2	TRBJ2-3	TGTGCCAGCAATTCGGCTAGCACAGATACGCAGTATTTT	CASNSASTDTQYF
few	TRBD1	TRBV11-1	TRBJ2-7	TGTGCCAGCAGCTCCGGACAGGGCGTGGGGCCAAGGAGTAACGAGCAGTACTTC	CASSSGQGVGPRSNEQYF
NA	NA	TRBV4-1	TRBJ2-1	TGCGCCAGCAGCCAGGAACTACCTACGGATGAGCAGTTCTTC	CASSQELPTDEQFF
NA	NA	TRBV28	TRBJ2-3	TGTGCCAGCAGTTCGACCCTCTGGGGACACTTAAGCACAGATACGCAGTATTTT	CASSSTLWGHLSTDTQYF
NA	TRBD2	TRBV4-2	TRBJ2-7	TGTGCCAGCAGCCAAGAGGGGGGACTAGCGGCCTACGAGCAGTACTTC	CASSQEGGLAAYEQYF
many	NA	TRBV12-3/TRBV12-4	TRBJ2-1	TGTGCCAGCACCCAGGACAGATACAATGAGCAGTTCTTC	CASTQDRYNEQFF
few	TRBD1	TRBV28	TRBJ2-3	TGTGCCAGCAGTTCCCCGGGACAGGGGGCGCGAGATACGCAGTATTTT	CASSSPGQGARDTQYF